Shown below are 15 T cell receptor beta chains from a single sample sequenced in a study of radiotherapy plus CTLA-4 blockade in lung cancer. TCRdb's table, derived via immunoSEQ multiplex PCR, lists solely in-frame clones and lacks some. This table holds roughly 90,000 clones, 80% to 90% found once. Source: peripheral blood, taken from a patient treated with radiotherapy plus ipilimumab. These receptors all stem from a human donor with non-small cell lung cancer that progressed on radiotherapy plus ipilimumab.

As DNA, the CDR3 is TGCGCCAGCAGCTTGGAAGCAGTTAACTATGGCTACACCTTC. Its protein product is CASSLEAVNYGYTF. J is TRBJ1-2 and V is TRBV5-1, with D unclear. V lost 0 bases, J lost 1 base, and 7 bases lay in between. This CDR3 is built from 14 residues. Germline V lookup: CDR1 SGHRS, CDR2 YFSETQ.

CDR3 sequence: CAWSVYGSQETQYF. In DNA form, the CDR3 reads TGTGCCTGGAGTGTTTACGGGAGTCAAGAGACCCAGTACTTC. This chain uses TRBV30 with TRBJ2-5; possible D gene TRBD2, 6 bases. Trimming cost V 0 bases and J 2 bases, with 10 bases left between them. CDR3 length equals 14 residues. Germline V CDR1 and CDR2: GTSNPN, SVGIG (reference sequence).

This sequence joins TRBV18 and TRBJ1-1, with D possibly matching TRBD1 (5 bases). The germline V gene encodes CDR1 KGHSH and CDR2 LQKENI. The germline V and J ends were trimmed by 2 bases and 7 bases, with 11 bases remaining between them. CDR3 length: 13 amino acids. Written as DNA, the CDR3 is TGTGCCAGCTCACCAAGGGGAGAAGTTGAAGCTTTCTTT. It specifies CASSPRGEVEAFF.

This clone was seen a handful of times. The chain employs TRBV28 and TRBJ1-5; D possibly corresponds to TRBD1 (6 bases). The CDR3 contains 15 residues. Trimming cost V 6 bases and J 2 bases, with 14 bases left between them. Germline lookup yields CDR1 MDHEN and CDR2 SYDVKM. The CDR3 DNA sequence: TGTGCCAGCAGGTCGGTGGGGGCGGGCAATCAGCCCCAGCATTTT. Translating it yields CASRSVGAGNQPQHF.

CDR3 sequence: CASSLTGGGNQPQHF. CDR3 nucleotides: TGCGCCAGCAGCTTGACAGGGGGCGGCAATCAGCCCCAGCATTTT. This chain joins TRBV5-1 and TRBJ1-5; 9 nucleotides agree with TRBD1. CDR1 SGHRS and CDR2 YFSETQ come from the germline V gene. Unmatched junction bases numbered 1, after V lost 1 base and J lost 2 bases. This CDR3 contains 15 residues.

The rearrangement uses TRBV29-1 and TRBJ1-1, with 9 nucleotides matching TRBD1. The CDR3 spans 12 residues. Germline trimming cut 7 bases from V and 5 bases from J; bases unmatched to any gene: 5. Germline V CDR1 and CDR2: SQVTM, ANQGSEA. This chain's CDR3 is CSAGQGDTEAFF. CDR3 in DNA: TGCAGCGCGGGACAGGGTGATACTGAAGCTTTCTTT. Combining the CDR3 with reference TRBV29-1 and TRBJ1-1 gives the whole variable domain SAVISQKPSRDICQRGTSLTIQCQVDSQVTMMFWYRQQPGQSLTLIATANQGSEATYESGFVIDKFPISRPNLTFSTLTVSNMSPEDSSIYLCSAGQGDTEAFFGQGTRLTVV.

The chain recombines TRBV16 with TRBJ1-6, with unresolved D. V was trimmed by 5 bases and J by 6 bases, leaving 14 bases between them. This CDR3 contains 15 residues. Germline CDR1 and CDR2: KGHSY and FQNENV. CDR3: CASSETTGINSPLHF. The CDR3 nucleotides read TGTGCCAGCAGCGAAACGACGGGAATTAATTCACCCCTCCACTTT.

V is TRBV2 and J is TRBJ2-7; D possibly uses TRBD1 or TRBD2 (5 bases each). V gave up 6 bases and J gave up 6 bases, with 9 bases separating them. Germline lookup yields CDR1 SNHLY and CDR2 FYNNEI. This CDR3 is built from 11 residues. CDR3 region: CASRGELEQYF. CDR3 coding DNA: TGTGCCAGCAGGGGGGAACTCGAGCAGTACTTC.

This chain connects TRBV28 to TRBJ2-7; 9 nucleotides line up with TRBD1. Germline loops: CDR1 MDHEN, CDR2 SYDVKM. Trimming took 6 bases from V and 3 from J; bases not matched to a gene: 9. This CDR3 has 15 residues. The CDR3 DNA sequence: TGTGCCAGCAGGGACGACAGGGGGAGCCTCTACGAGCAGTACTTC. Translating gives CASRDDRGSLYEQYF.

V and J are TRBV5-1 and TRBJ2-1; D is perhaps TRBD1 or TRBD2 (5 bases each). Germline V gene sequence: CDR1 SGHRS, CDR2 YFSETQ. The CDR3 spans 14 residues. Deletions cut 4 bases from V and 6 bases from J, with 14 bases between. CDR3: CASSRTIGTNEQFF. CDR3 nucleotides: TGCGCCAGCAGCCGAACTATAGGGACCAATGAGCAGTTCTTC.

V usage is TRBV20-1 and J usage is TRBJ1-1, with D tentatively TRBD1 (6 bases). With 4 bases removed from V and 7 bases from J, the gap between germline ends came to 7 bases. The germline V gene encodes CDR1 DFQATT and CDR2 SNEGSKA (reference sequence). This CDR3 has 10 residues. The CDR3 DNA sequence: TGCAGTGCTACCAGGGGTGAAGCTTTCTTT. This codes for CSATRGEAFF.

This chain's CDR3 is CASSPMGSDTQYF. The CDR3 DNA reads as TGTGCCAGCAGCCCCATGGGATCGGATACGCAGTATTTT. The chain employs TRBV5-6 and TRBJ2-3; D is uncertain. Germline CDR1 reads SGHDT; CDR2 reads YYEEEE. The CDR3 covers 13 residues. Trimming stripped 4 bases from V and 6 bases from J, with 12 bases between. The whole variable domain, remainder taken from reference TRBV5-6 and TRBJ2-3, is DAGVTQSPTHLIKTRGQQVTLRCSPKSGHDTVSWYQQALGQGPQFIFQYYEEEERQRGNFPDRFSGHQFPNYSSELNVNALLLGDSALYLCASSPMGSDTQYFGPGTRLTVL.

The chain combines TRBV2 with TRBJ2-2, with D tentatively TRBD1 (5 bases). The CDR3 length is 13 residues. Between the trimmed V and J ends, which lost 3 bases and 8 bases, there was a span of 10 bases. Germline assignment: CDR1 SNHLY and CDR2 FYNNEI. The CDR3: CASSDRAWGELFF. CDR3 DNA sequence: TGTGCCAGCAGTGACAGGGCATGGGGGGAGCTGTTTTTT.

The rearrangement links TRBV5-4 to TRBJ2-5; 10 nucleotides match TRBD2. CDR3 length equals 18 residues. V lost 4 bases, J lost 2 bases, and 14 bases stayed unmatched. The germline V gene encodes CDR1 SGHNT and CDR2 YYREEE (reference sequence). The CDR3 here is CASSARASGSSTQETQYF. Written as DNA, the CDR3 is TGTGCCAGCAGCGCCAGGGCTAGCGGGAGCTCAACGCAAGAGACCCAGTACTTC.

The chain employs TRBV5-1 and TRBJ1-3; 7 positions agree with TRBD1. Unmatched junction bases numbered 4, after V lost 1 base and J lost 3 bases. There are 15 residues in the CDR3. Per the germline V gene, CDR1 is SGHRS and CDR2 is YFSETQ. The CDR3 DNA reads as TGCGCCAGCAGCTTGCAAGGGGGCAATGGAAACACCATATATTTT. Its translation: CASSLQGGNGNTIYF.